The clone carrying this TCR beta chain has only a few counts. What it binds is not known. This record comes from a study of T cells in Graves' hyperthyroidism and ophthalmopathy. Overall study context: Peripheral blood draws took place at initial diagnosis, ahead of any treatment. Study observations and caveats: Ophthalmopathy prediction by the model preceded onset by a median approximately 6.1 months.

V shed 8 bases and J shed 1 base, with 12 bases lying between them. The CDR3 has 13 amino acids. The germline gives CDR1 MNHNS, CDR2 SASEGT. Template material for amplifying TCR beta CDR3 regions consisted of RNA transcripts. RT-PCR in the first round (using the HTBI primer set) targeted the TCR CDR3. MiXCR was run by TCRdb on the multiplex PCR reads, yielding one entry per CDR3 protein. The table shows 350,000 to 450,000 distinct CDR3 sequences, with over 12% occurring only once. Each person with ophthalmopathy scored at least 3 on the Clinical Activity Score, reached NOSPECS grade 4 or higher, and had been ill under 3 months.

J is TRBJ2-7 and V is TRBV6-1; no clear D gene. Source material: blood. The sequence was obtained from a middle-aged man with Graves' ophthalmopathy. CDR3 in DNA: TGTGCCAGCTCCGCAGAACCTTCCTACGAGCAGTACTTC. Its protein product is CASSAEPSYEQYF.